The T cell receptor beta chain described here comes from a study of chemoradiotherapy in HPV16-positive cancers (dated by TCRdb to the early 2020s). Some background on the complete study: Using functional T-cell assays on cells from two HPV16-positive patients, the researchers defined candidate HPV-specific T-cell clones and common TCR motifs. The study asked whether T-cell immunity against the HPV oncoproteins E6 and E7 changes during chemoradiotherapy and whether it affects survival. The candidate HPV-specific TCRs and motifs were subsequently tracked in TCR repertoires obtained from 86 patients with HPV-related cancers. Study-wide findings and limitations: The functional definition of HPV-specific T cells was derived from only two HPV16-positive patients, and the survival association was reported for HPV16-positive patients. Expansion of candidate HPV-specific clones and E7-related TCR motifs was observed in the tumor microenvironment during treatment, whereas no such expansion was observed for non-HPV-specific T cells. Among HPV16-positive patients, expansion of HPV-responsive T cells during chemoradiotherapy was associated with better recurrence-free survival.

Notes on this clone: What antigen it recognizes has not been identified. One base away there is no much larger clone; base qualities are not given.

V loses 3 bases, J loses 11 bases, and the germline ends lie 13 bases apart. According to the germline V gene, CDR1 reads LGHNT and CDR2 reads FRNRAP. The CDR3 goes from the cysteine to the phenylalanine over 12 residues. The CDR3 DNA has 36 bases and is translated from base 1. Repertoires were sampled repeatedly over the course of chemoradiotherapy so that clonal expansion in the tumor microenvironment could be followed. Library method: the immunoSEQ multiplex PCR assay. Entries here come from immuneACCESS through TCRdb and include only in-frame sequences with V and J called. Some clones fail to appear in such tables; in the studies checked, an unresolved V gene covers under half of the shortfall, and the cause of the remainder is unknown. This sample lists about 19,000 clones; more than 75% were detected once. Together, the top ten hold around 3.6% of the sample.

The sequence was obtained from a human donor with HPV-associated anogenital cancer. The V and J segments used are TRBV12-5 and TRBJ1-1; the D gene is perhaps TRBD1, from 6 matching bases. The sequences come from blood, collected from a patient who underwent chemoradiotherapy. The CDR3 reads as follows: CASGFGGSHAFF. In nucleotides, the sequence is TGTGCTAGTGGTTTTGGGGGCAGCCACGCTTTCTTT.